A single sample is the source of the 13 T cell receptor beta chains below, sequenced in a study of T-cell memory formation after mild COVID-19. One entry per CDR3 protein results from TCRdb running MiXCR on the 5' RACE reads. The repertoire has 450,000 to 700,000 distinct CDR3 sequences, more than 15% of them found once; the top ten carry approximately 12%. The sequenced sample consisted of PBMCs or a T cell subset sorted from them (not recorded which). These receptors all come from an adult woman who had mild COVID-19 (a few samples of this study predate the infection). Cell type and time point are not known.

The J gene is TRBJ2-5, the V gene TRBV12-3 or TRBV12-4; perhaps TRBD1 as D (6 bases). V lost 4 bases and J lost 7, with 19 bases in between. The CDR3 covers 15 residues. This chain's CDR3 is CASSSTGTKGGTQYF. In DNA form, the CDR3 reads TGTGCCAGCAGTTCTACCGGGACAAAAGGGGGGACCCAGTACTTC.

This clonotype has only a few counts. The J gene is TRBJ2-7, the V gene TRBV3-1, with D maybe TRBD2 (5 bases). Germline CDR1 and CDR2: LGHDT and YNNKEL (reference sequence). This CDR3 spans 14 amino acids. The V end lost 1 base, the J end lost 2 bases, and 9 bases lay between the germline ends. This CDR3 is CASSQGTLTYEQYF. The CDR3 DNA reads TGTGCCAGCAGCCAAGGGACTTTAACCTACGAGCAGTACTTC.

DNA of the CDR3: TGTGCCAGCAGTTACTCAGGTTTGGGGTTAGAGACCCAGTACTTC. This sequence encodes CASSYSGLGLETQYF. The chain carries TRBV6-5 and TRBJ2-5; D is unclear. The germline CDR1 and CDR2 sequences are MNHEY and SVGAGI. Trimming pared 0 bases from V and 4 bases from J, leaving 12 bases between. The CDR3 spans 15 residues.

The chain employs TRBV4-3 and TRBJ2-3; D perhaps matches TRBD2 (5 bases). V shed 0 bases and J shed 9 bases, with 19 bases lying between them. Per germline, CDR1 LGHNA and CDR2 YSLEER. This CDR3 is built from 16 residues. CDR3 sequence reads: CASSQDEDSALATQYF. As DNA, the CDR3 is TGCGCCAGCAGCCAAGATGAGGACTCAGCTTTGGCAACGCAGTATTTT.

CDR3 residues: CASIPPGAFYTEAFF. The CDR3 region has the DNA TGTGCCAGCATCCCCCCCGGGGCATTTTACACTGAAGCTTTCTTT. The V call is TRBV12-3 or TRBV12-4, the J call TRBJ1-1; possible D gene TRBD1, 5 bases. V dropped 7 bases and J dropped 3 bases, with 18 bases sitting between them. The CDR3 has 15 residues.

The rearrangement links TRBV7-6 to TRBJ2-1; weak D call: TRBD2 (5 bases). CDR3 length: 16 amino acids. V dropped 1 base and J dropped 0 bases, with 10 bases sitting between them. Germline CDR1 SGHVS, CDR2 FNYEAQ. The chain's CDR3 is CASSLEAGSSYNEQFF. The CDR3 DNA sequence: TGTGCCAGCAGCTTAGAGGCGGGTAGCTCCTACAATGAGCAGTTCTTC.

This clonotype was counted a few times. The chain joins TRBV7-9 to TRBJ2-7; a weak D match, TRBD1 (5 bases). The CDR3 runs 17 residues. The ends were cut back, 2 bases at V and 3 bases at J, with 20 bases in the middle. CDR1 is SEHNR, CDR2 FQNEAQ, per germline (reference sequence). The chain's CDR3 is CASSLTPPGPEDYEQYF. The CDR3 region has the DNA TGTGCCAGCAGCTTAACCCCCCCAGGGCCCGAGGACTACGAGCAGTACTTC.

The CDR3 coding sequence is TGCAGTGCTAGAGATCAGGCGGGAGGGAACACCGGGGAGCTGTTTTTT. This gives the protein CSARDQAGGNTGELFF. This chain links TRBV20-1 with TRBJ2-2, with 8 bases lining up with TRBD2. This CDR3 comprises 16 residues. Germline CDR1 DFQATT, CDR2 SNEGSKA (reference sequence). V lost 0 bases and J lost 1; bases outside the gene matches: 4.

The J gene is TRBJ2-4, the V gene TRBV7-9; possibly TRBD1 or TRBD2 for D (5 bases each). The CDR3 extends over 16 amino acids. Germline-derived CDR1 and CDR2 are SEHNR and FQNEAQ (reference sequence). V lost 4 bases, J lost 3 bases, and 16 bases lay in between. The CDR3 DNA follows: TGTGCCAGCAGCTCTCGTGGTTGGGGGTTCAAAAACATTCAGTACTTC. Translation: CASSSRGWGFKNIQYF.

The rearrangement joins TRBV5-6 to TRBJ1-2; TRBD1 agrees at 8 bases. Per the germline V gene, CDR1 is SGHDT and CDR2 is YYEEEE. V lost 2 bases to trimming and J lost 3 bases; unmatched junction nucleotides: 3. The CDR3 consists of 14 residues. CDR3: CASSFLGQDYGYTF. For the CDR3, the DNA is TGTGCCAGCAGCTTCTTGGGACAGGACTATGGCTACACCTTC.

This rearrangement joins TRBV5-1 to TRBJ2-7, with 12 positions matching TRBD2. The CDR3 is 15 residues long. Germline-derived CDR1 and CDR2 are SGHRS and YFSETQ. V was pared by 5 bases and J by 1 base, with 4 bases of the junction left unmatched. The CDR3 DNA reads TGCGCCAGCAGACTAGCGGGGGGTCCTTCCTACGAGCAGTACTTC. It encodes CASRLAGGPSYEQYF.

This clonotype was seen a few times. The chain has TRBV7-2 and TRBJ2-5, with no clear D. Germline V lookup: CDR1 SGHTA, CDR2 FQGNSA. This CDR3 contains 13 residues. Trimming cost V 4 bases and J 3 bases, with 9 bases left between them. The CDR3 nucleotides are TGTGCCAGCAGCTACCCCCTAGAAGAGACCCAGTACTTC. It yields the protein CASSYPLEETQYF.

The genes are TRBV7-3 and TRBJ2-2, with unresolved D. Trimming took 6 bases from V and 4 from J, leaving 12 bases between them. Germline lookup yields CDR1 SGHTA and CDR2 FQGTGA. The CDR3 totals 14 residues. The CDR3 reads CASSSGDPTGELFF. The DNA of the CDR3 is TGTGCCAGCAGTTCGGGTGATCCCACCGGGGAGCTGTTTTTT.